Each of the 29 T cell receptor beta chains below was sequenced from the same sample in a study of CD8 T cells in Susac syndrome. cDNA came from approximately 0.5 to 1 ug RNA primed by random hexamers. TCRdb re-called the immunoSEQ multiplex PCR reads through MiXCR, storing one row per CDR3 protein. The profile shows 400,000 to 550,000 distinct CDR3 sequences, more than 70% of them singletons. The source material was CD8+ T cells from PBMCs. The origin of the receptors is a human donor with multiple sclerosis.

This sequence joins TRBV29-1 and TRBJ2-7; 14 nucleotides match TRBD2. This CDR3 contains 15 residues. V was pared by 6 bases and J by 4 bases, with 8 bases of the junction left unmatched. Germline CDR1 SQVTM, CDR2 ANQGSEA. The CDR3: CSVAGTSGSGYEQYF. For the CDR3, the DNA is TGCAGCGTCGCCGGGACTAGCGGGAGTGGGTACGAGCAGTACTTC.

Notes on this clonotype: The junction and the germline gene differ at one end; a read error may be behind it. The V gene is TRBV30, the J gene TRBJ1-1, with unresolved D. CDR3 length: 13 residues. CDR1 is GTSNPN and CDR2 is SVGIG in the germline V gene (reference sequence). The CDR3 here is CAWGVDPGAEAFF. DNA for the CDR3: TGTGCCTGGGGTGTAGACCCGGGAGCTGAAGCTTTCTTT. The full variable domain, completed using reference TRBV30 and TRBJ1-1, is SQTIHQWPATLVQPVGSPLSLECTVEGTSNPNLYWYRQAAGRGLQLLFYSVGIGQISSEVPQNLSASRPQDRQFILSSKKLLLSDSGFYLCAWGVDPGAEAFFGQGTRLTVV.

V gene TRBV27 combines with J gene TRBJ1-6; possibly TRBD1 for D (5 bases). CDR1 and CDR2 (germline): MNHEY, SMNVEV (reference sequence). The CDR3 consists of 14 residues. Between the trimmed V and J ends, which lost 4 bases and 10 bases, there was a span of 14 bases. The CDR3 DNA is TGTGCCAGCAGTTCCGGGACGAATGGCTCACCCCTCCACTTT. Amino acid sequence: CASSSGTNGSPLHF.

This clonotype was seen a single time. V usage is TRBV5-1 and J usage is TRBJ2-1; D is uncertain. The CDR3 totals 16 residues. Germline CDR1 is SGHRS and CDR2 is YFSETQ. Trimming shortened V by 2 bases and J by 0 bases, and 12 bases separated the two germline ends. CDR3: CASSLPPETSYNEQFF. CDR3 in DNA: TGCGCCAGCAGCTTACCTCCGGAGACCTCCTACAATGAGCAGTTCTTC.

The chain is built from TRBV7-8 and TRBJ2-3; 8 bases match TRBD2. CDR3 size: 18 residues. Germline-derived CDR1 and CDR2 are SGHVS and FQNEAQ. The junction had 11 bases not matched to a gene; V was cut back by 2 bases and J by 1 base. The CDR3 protein is CASSLFSNSGVGTDTQYF. In nucleotides, the CDR3 is TGTGCCAGCAGCTTATTTTCCAATAGCGGGGTCGGCACAGATACGCAGTATTTT.

This clonotype was detected many times. In DNA form, the CDR3 reads TGTGCCAGCAGTTTTGGTGGGTCCAATCAGCCCCAGCATTTT. Its translation: CASSFGGSNQPQHF. This chain uses TRBV27 with TRBJ1-5; D is unclear. The CDR3 sequence is 14 residues long. Looked up from germline, CDR1 is MNHEY and CDR2 is SMNVEV (reference sequence). V was cut by 3 bases and J by 3 bases, with 9 bases left in between.

The chain employs TRBV4-1 and TRBJ2-5; D unresolved. The germline gives CDR1 MGHRA, CDR2 YSYEKL. This CDR3 has 16 amino acids. V gave up 0 bases and J gave up 2 bases, with 13 bases separating them. The CDR3 coding sequence is TGCGCCAGCAGCCAAGATCTCTCGACATTACAAGAGACCCAGTACTTC. This codes for CASSQDLSTLQETQYF.

CDR3 nucleotide sequence: TGTGCCAGCAGCGCGACTAGCGTCACCTACAATGAGCAGTTCTTC. Protein sequence: CASSATSVTYNEQFF. The chain carries TRBV7-9 and TRBJ2-1; 8 bases are shared with TRBD2. Trimming removed 5 bases from V and 2 bases from J; junction bases left unmatched: 5. CDR3 length: 15 residues. Per the germline V gene, CDR1 is SEHNR and CDR2 is FQNEAQ (reference sequence).

This chain's CDR3 is CASSERERSYNEQFF. The DNA of the CDR3 is TGTGCCAGCAGCGAGCGGGAGAGAAGCTACAATGAGCAGTTCTTC. The rearrangement joins TRBV7-9 to TRBJ2-1; TRBD2 aligns across 8 bases. The CDR3 runs 15 residues. V trimming: 5 bases; J trimming: 3 bases; junction bases outside the gene matches: 6. Germline V gene lookup returns CDR1 SEHNR and CDR2 FQNEAQ (reference sequence).

The CDR3 coding sequence is TGCAGCGTTGCAGGGGACTACACCTTC. Translating gives CSVAGDYTF. The chain has TRBV29-1 and TRBJ1-2; TRBD1 is a possible D gene (6 bases). Germline V gene data show CDR1 as SQVTM and CDR2 as ANQGSEA. There are 9 residues in the CDR3. Trimming removed 4 bases from V and 10 bases from J, with 7 bases in between.

The rearrangement uses TRBV12-3 or TRBV12-4 and TRBJ2-1, with 7 bases fitting TRBD2. The CDR3 sequence is 12 residues long. J gave up 10 bases and V 6 bases, and 6 bases lay outside the gene matches. CDR3 bases: TGTGCCAGCAGCCCCGGGACTATCGAGCAGTTCTTC. Its translation is CASSPGTIEQFF.

For the CDR3, the DNA is TGTGCCAGCGGAAGACAACTGCTTTGGGGGCAGTACTTC. Its protein product is CASGRQLLWGQYF. The chain combines TRBV12-3 or TRBV12-4 with TRBJ2-7; the D is unclear. V was trimmed by 8 bases and J by 9 bases, leaving 20 bases between them. This CDR3 spans 13 amino acids.

The chain recombines TRBV20-1 with TRBJ2-5; 7 bases fit TRBD1. J lost 2 bases, V lost 5 bases, and 11 bases had no gene match. The CDR3 is 15 amino acids. Per the germline V gene, CDR1 is DFQATT and CDR2 is SNEGSKA (reference sequence). CDR3 nucleotide sequence: TGCAGTGCTGCAAGGGGTGGGACAGTACAAGAGACCCAGTACTTC. This codes for CSAARGGTVQETQYF.

This chain connects TRBV2 to TRBJ2-7; D is perhaps TRBD1 (6 bases). The germline CDR1 and CDR2 sequences are SNHLY and FYNNEI. Trimming took 1 base from V and 6 from J, leaving 19 bases between them. CDR3 length: 16 residues. The CDR3 DNA is TGTGCCAGCAGTGAAGTCCCAGGGGTTCCCTCGGGCGAGCAGTACTTC. Translated: CASSEVPGVPSGEQYF.

The genes are TRBV6-5 and TRBJ2-1; 7 nucleotides line up with TRBD1. The J segment lost 2 bases and the V segment lost 4 bases, leaving 2 bases of the junction unmatched. Germline loops: CDR1 MNHEY, CDR2 SVGAGI. This CDR3 is 14 amino acids long. CDR3 residues: CASSSDRAYNEQFF. In nucleotides, the CDR3 is TGTGCCAGCAGTTCCGACAGGGCCTACAATGAGCAGTTCTTC.

The chain uses TRBV29-1 and TRBJ1-6; D ambiguous. CDR3 length: 11 residues. The V end was cut by 8 bases, the J end by 8 bases, with 10 bases between. Germline-derived CDR1 and CDR2 are SQVTM and ANQGSEA. CDR3 region: CSRRRYSPLHF. The CDR3 nucleotides read TGCAGCCGTCGACGATATTCACCCCTCCACTTT.

This chain joins TRBV27 and TRBJ1-1; D not resolved. The V end was cut by 6 bases, the J end by 1 base, with 15 bases between. The CDR3 has 15 amino acids. Germline CDR1 is MNHEY and CDR2 is SMNVEV (reference sequence). The CDR3 nucleotides are TGTGCCAGCAGCCGTCTGTTCACAGAGAACACTGAAGCTTTCTTT. Its protein is CASSRLFTENTEAFF.

V gene TRBV25-1 combines with J gene TRBJ2-7; TRBD2 matches 12 bases. V trimming: 4 bases; J trimming: 4 bases; junction bases outside the gene matches: 2. Germline V gene sequence: CDR1 MGHDK, CDR2 SYGVNS. The CDR3 runs to 14 residues. The CDR3 loop is CASSVTSGRYEQYF. The CDR3 nucleotides are TGTGCCAGCAGTGTTACTAGCGGGAGGTACGAGCAGTACTTC.

A single count supports this clonotype. The J gene is TRBJ1-2, the V gene TRBV28; D may be TRBD1 (6 bases). The V end lost 5 bases, the J end lost 0 bases, and 16 bases lay between the germline ends. Germline V CDR1 and CDR2: MDHEN, SYDVKM. CDR3 length: 16 residues. The CDR3 reads CASSPDEQGTNYGYTF. The DNA of the CDR3 is TGTGCCAGCAGTCCCGATGAACAGGGAACTAACTATGGCTACACCTTC.

The CDR3 loop reads CASSLSIPGPIPYGYTF. The CDR3 DNA sequence: TGTGCCAGCAGTTTATCGATTCCAGGCCCCATTCCCTATGGCTACACCTTC. The chain has TRBV27 and TRBJ1-2; unclear D gene. V was clipped by 0 bases and J by 4 bases, with 18 bases between them. CDR1 and CDR2 (germline): MNHEY, SMNVEV (reference sequence). The CDR3 covers 17 residues.

CDR3 DNA: TGCAGTGCGGTGGACAGGGTTTTCGGGGAGCTGTTTTTT. It translates to CSAVDRVFGELFF. The chain has TRBV20-1 and TRBJ2-2; TRBD1 matches 8 bases. The CDR3 has 13 residues. Germline V CDR1 and CDR2: DFQATT, SNEGSKA (reference sequence). Unmatched junction bases numbered 7, after V lost 6 bases and J lost 7 bases.

The chain combines TRBV7-9 with TRBJ2-1; D gene ambiguous. CDR3 length: 14 amino acids. The ends were cut back, 6 bases at V and 6 bases at J, with 15 bases in the middle. CDR1 is SEHNR and CDR2 is FQNEAQ in the germline V gene (reference sequence). The CDR3 DNA reads as TGTGCCAGCAGTCGACCGACCGGACCCAATGAGCAGTTCTTC. Amino acids: CASSRPTGPNEQFF.

The V gene is TRBV5-1, the J gene TRBJ2-1; TRBD2 aligns across 11 bases. The V and J ends lost 2 bases and 1 base, in that order; junction bases with no gene match: 8. This CDR3 spans 18 amino acids. Looked up from germline, CDR1 is SGHRS and CDR2 is YFSETQ. The CDR3 sequence is CASSFTNSGRVSYNEQFF. The CDR3 DNA sequence: TGCGCCAGCAGCTTTACCAATAGCGGGAGGGTTTCCTACAATGAGCAGTTCTTC.

The V and J genes are TRBV28 and TRBJ2-7; 13 nucleotides line up with TRBD2. J lost 4 bases, V lost 4 bases, and 10 bases had no gene match. The CDR3 covers 17 residues. Per germline, CDR1 MDHEN and CDR2 SYDVKM. Here the CDR3 reads CASSYRGLAGEGYEQYF. CDR3 sequence (DNA): TGTGCCAGCAGTTACCGCGGACTAGCGGGAGAAGGGTACGAGCAGTACTTC. Full variable domain (remainder filled in from reference TRBV28 and TRBJ2-7): DVKVTQSSRYLVKRTGEKVFLECVQDMDHENMFWYRQDPGLGLRLIYFSYDVKMKEKGDIPEGYSVSREKKERFSLILESASTNQTSMYLCASSYRGLAGEGYEQYFGPGTRLTVT.

The chain has TRBV20-1 and TRBJ1-2; maybe TRBD1 (5 bases). Germline V lookup: CDR1 DFQATT, CDR2 SNEGSKA (reference sequence). This CDR3 is built from 15 residues. V lost 5 bases and J 2 bases, leaving 18 bases between the germline ends. The CDR3 is CSALEAGRGNYGYTF. Here the CDR3 DNA reads TGCAGTGCTTTAGAGGCCGGGAGGGGAAACTATGGCTACACCTTC.

The chain has TRBV28 and TRBJ2-7; D is perhaps TRBD1 (5 bases). There are 14 residues in the CDR3. The V gene's germline CDR1 is MDHEN and CDR2 SYDVKM. Trimming took off 1 base at V and 3 bases at J, with 10 bases between the two ends. CDR3 amino acids: CASSLYGHDYEQYF. CDR3 bases: TGTGCCAGCAGTTTATACGGACACGACTACGAGCAGTACTTC.

This chain connects TRBV11-2 to TRBJ1-6; unclear D gene. The ends were cut back, 6 bases at V and 7 bases at J, with 7 bases in the middle. The CDR3 has 12 residues. Germline V CDR1 and CDR2: SGHAT, FQNNGV. The CDR3 loop reads CASREGNSPLHF. Here the CDR3 DNA reads TGTGCCAGCAGAGAGGGAAATTCACCCCTCCACTTT.

There are a few counts of this clonotype. V usage is TRBV6-5 and J usage is TRBJ1-1, with TRBD1 as a possible D gene (6 bases). Germline CDR1 reads MNHEY; CDR2 reads SVGAGI. V lost 5 bases, J lost 0 bases, and 10 bases lay in between. This CDR3 has 14 residues. The CDR3 region is CASSEDRMNTEAFF. CDR3 in DNA: TGTGCCAGCAGTGAGGACAGAATGAACACTGAAGCTTTCTTT.

The sample holds a few counts of this clonotype. The rearrangement uses TRBV7-8 and TRBJ2-5; D is tentatively TRBD1 or TRBD2 (6 bases each). The V and J ends lost 1 base and 3 bases respectively, with 21 bases between them. The CDR3 sequence is 18 residues long. Germline assignment: CDR1 SGHVS and CDR2 FQNEAQ. Here the CDR3 reads CASSLGGAWDLGEETQYF. The CDR3 region has the DNA TGTGCCAGCAGCTTAGGGGGGGCGTGGGACTTAGGGGAAGAGACCCAGTACTTC. Full variable domain (rest looked up from reference TRBV7-8 and TRBJ2-5): GAGVSQSPRYKVAKRGQDVALRCDPISGHVSLFWYQQALGQGPEFLTYFQNEAQLDKSGLPSDRFFAERPEGSVSTLKIQRTQQEDSAVYLCASSLGGAWDLGEETQYFGPGTRLLVL.